What follows are 23 T cell receptor beta chains derived from one specimen sequenced in a study of metastatic and nonmetastatic thyroid tumors. TCRdb reanalyzed the PCR reads via MiXCR. The table includes roughly 23,000 clones, approximately 22% detected once. Patients underwent thyroid surgery, and none had received any treatment before it. The sample was blood. The receptors shown here come from a male donor with papillary thyroid cancer or a benign thyroid nodule (not recorded which). Some clones in this sample may be carry-over from other donors' samples.

The gene calls are TRBV28 and TRBJ2-1, with D possibly called TRBD1 or TRBD2 (6 bases each). Germline V lookup: CDR1 MDHEN, CDR2 SYDVKM. V was pared by 8 bases and J by 10 bases, with 24 bases between. The CDR3 spans 15 residues. This chain's CDR3 is CASAKGGTNRGEQFF. The CDR3 nucleotides are TGTGCCAGCGCGAAGGGGGGAACCAATCGGGGAGAGCAGTTCTTC.

This clone was observed many times. The chain joins TRBV28 to TRBJ1-2; 8 bases align to TRBD1. The CDR3 is 14 residues long. V shed 6 bases, J shed 3 bases, and the junction held 6 bases outside the gene matches. Germline CDR1 reads MDHEN; CDR2 reads SYDVKM. Here the CDR3 reads CASSRTGLDYGYTF. Here the CDR3 DNA reads TGTGCCAGCAGCCGGACAGGGTTAGACTATGGCTACACCTTC.

This clone occurred many times. The V gene is TRBV28, the J gene TRBJ2-3; 9 bases agree with TRBD1. Unmatched junction bases numbered 2, after V lost 1 base and J lost 3 bases. Per the germline V gene, CDR1 is MDHEN and CDR2 is SYDVKM. The CDR3 has 15 amino acids. The CDR3 here is CASSLFGTGTDTQYF. The CDR3 DNA is TGTGCCAGCAGTTTATTCGGGACAGGGACAGATACGCAGTATTTT.

This clone was recorded at least ten times. This chain connects TRBV15 to TRBJ2-2; D remains unclear. Germline V gene sequence: CDR1 LNHNV, CDR2 YYDKDF (reference sequence). The CDR3 contains 13 residues. The V gene lost 0 bases and the J gene lost 5 bases, with 4 bases spanning the gap. This chain's CDR3 is CATSRDWTGELFF. CDR3 DNA sequence: TGTGCCACCAGCAGAGATTGGACCGGGGAGCTGTTTTTT.

This chain joins TRBV28 and TRBJ1-2, with 8 positions matching TRBD1. Per germline, CDR1 MDHEN and CDR2 SYDVKM. The CDR3 spans 14 residues. V lost 5 bases, J lost 8 bases, and 10 bases stayed unmatched. CDR3 sequence: CASSTTGELKGYTF. The CDR3 DNA sequence: TGTGCCAGCAGTACGACAGGGGAGTTGAAGGGCTACACCTTC.

Points on this clone: At one end, the junction sequence differs from germline, possibly due to a read error. The genes are TRBV6-6 and TRBJ1-2, with 10 positions matching TRBD1. The CDR3 totals 18 residues. CDR1 and CDR2 from the germline V gene are MNHNY and SVGAGI (reference sequence). The CDR3 nucleotides are TGTGCCAGTAGTTTCCTCCCCGGGACAGGGGAAGCAGTTTATGGCTACACCTTC. It translates to CASSFLPGTGEAVYGYTF.

The sample holds many counts of this clone. This chain joins TRBV20-1 and TRBJ2-1; D unresolved. The CDR3 runs to 12 residues. V lost 7 bases and J 5 bases, leaving 12 bases between the germline ends. In germline, CDR1 is DFQATT, CDR2 SNEGSKA (reference sequence). Here the CDR3 reads CSVRNYHNEQFF. For the CDR3, the DNA is TGCAGTGTACGGAATTATCACAATGAGCAGTTCTTC.

V and J are TRBV20-1 and TRBJ1-6; D uncertain. Trimming took 0 bases from V and 7 from J, leaving 7 bases between them. The CDR3 is 13 amino acids. CDR1 is DFQATT, CDR2 SNEGSKA, per germline (reference sequence). The CDR3: CSARESLNSPLHF. CDR3 sequence (DNA): TGCAGTGCTAGAGAATCCCTGAATTCACCCCTCCACTTT.

The rearrangement uses TRBV2 and TRBJ2-3; either TRBD1 or TRBD2 may supply D (5 bases each). The germline CDR1 and CDR2 sequences are SNHLY and FYNNEI. This CDR3 region has 13 residues. The V end was cut by 3 bases, the J end by 10 bases, with 14 bases between. This CDR3 is CASSELEGNAQYF. In DNA, the CDR3 is TGTGCCAGCAGTGAGCTTGAGGGGAATGCGCAGTATTTT.

This clone has ten or more counts. The gene calls are TRBV20-1 and TRBJ2-3; unclear D gene. Germline V CDR1 and CDR2: DFQATT, SNEGSKA (reference sequence). This CDR3 has 14 residues. The V gene lost 3 bases and the J gene lost 0 bases, with 10 bases spanning the gap. The CDR3 sequence: CSASLGSSTDTQYF. CDR3 coding DNA: TGCAGTGCTAGCCTCGGTTCTAGCACAGATACGCAGTATTTT.

This clone was counted at least ten times. A much larger clone sits a single nucleotide away, making a read error possible. The chain links TRBV19 to TRBJ1-3; unclear D gene. CDR3 length: 13 residues. CDR1 LNHDA and CDR2 SQIVND come from the germline V gene (reference sequence). The CDR3 sequence is CASRVLSGTTIYF. In DNA, the CDR3 is TGTGCCAGTAGAGTGCTGTCCGGAACCACCATATATTTT.

This clone was found a few times. The V and J genes are TRBV6-1 and TRBJ2-6, with TRBD1 identical over 8 bases. The CDR3 contains 19 residues. The V gene's germline CDR1 is MNHNS and CDR2 SASEGT. Germline trimming cut 6 bases from V and 0 bases from J; bases unmatched to any gene: 13. DNA of the CDR3: TGTGCCAGCAGCGACATCCCGGGACAGGCGATCTCTGGGGCCAACGTCCTGACTTTC. Amino acids: CASSDIPGQAISGANVLTF.

This clone was recorded many times. One end of the junction fails to match germline, which may point to a read error. The same CDR3 can be traced to other DNA sequences in this sample. This sequence joins TRBV19 and TRBJ1-5, with unresolved D. The CDR3 loop spans 12 amino acids. The germline V gene encodes CDR1 LNHDA and CDR2 SQIVND (reference sequence). The CDR3 DNA is TGTGCCAGTAGTATTTTGAATCAACCCCAGCATTTT. It translates to CASSILNQPQHF.

This clone was seen repeatedly, ten times or more. The rearrangement uses TRBV27 and TRBJ1-1; D uncertain. This CDR3 has 15 amino acids. CDR1 is MNHEY and CDR2 is SMNVEV in the germline V gene (reference sequence). V was cut by 6 bases and J by 0 bases, with 14 bases left in between. CDR3 protein: CASSLKRGMNTEAFF. The CDR3 nucleotides are TGTGCCAGCAGCCTAAAAAGAGGGATGAACACTGAAGCTTTCTTT.

This clone has at least ten counts. The J gene is TRBJ2-7, the V gene TRBV10-3; D remains unclear. Germline V gene lookup returns CDR1 ENHRY and CDR2 SYGVKD. With 0 bases removed from V and 1 base from J, the gap between germline ends came to 7 bases. The CDR3 consists of 14 residues. The CDR3 loop reads CAISESEESYEQYF. CDR3 nucleotides: TGTGCCATCAGTGAGTCAGAAGAGTCCTACGAGCAGTACTTC.

In this sample, this clone turned up a few times. Sequence at one end of the junction differs from germline and may be a read error. V is TRBV6-4 and J is TRBJ2-1; unclear D gene. Germline assignment: CDR1 MRHNA and CDR2 SNTAGT. CDR3 length: 15 amino acids. CDR3: CASSDSSVEVDEQFF. For the CDR3, the DNA is TGTGCCAGCAGTGACTCTTCGGTAGAAGTGGATGAGCAGTTCTTT.

This clone was detected a few times. The chain employs TRBV28 and TRBJ1-3, with TRBD1 matching 7 bases. V gave up 5 bases and J gave up 4 bases; unmatched junction bases: 8. This CDR3 spans 15 amino acids. Germline V gives CDR1 MDHEN, CDR2 SYDVKM. The CDR3 here is CASSTTGARGNTIYF. CDR3 DNA sequence: TGTGCCAGCAGTACAACAGGGGCCCGGGGAAACACCATATATTTT.

This clone was found a few times. Its ends do not fully match the called genes, so a read error is possible. CDR3 sequence: CASSPTGWLGNLF. The CDR3 nucleotides are TGTGCCAGCTCACCGACAGGGTGGCTAGGCAACCTCTTC. The rearrangement links TRBV18 to TRBJ1-2; 7 nucleotides align to TRBD1. The germline V gene has CDR1 KGHSH and CDR2 LQKENI. CDR3 size: 13 residues.

This clone was observed at least ten times. The V gene is TRBV7-8, the J gene TRBJ2-7, with TRBD1 matching over 7 bases. The V and J ends lost 5 bases and 3 bases, in that order; junction bases with no gene match: 10. Germline CDR1 and CDR2: SGHVS and FQNEAQ. This CDR3 is 15 amino acids long. The CDR3 loop is CASSATMTGIYEQYF. CDR3 DNA sequence: TGTGCCAGCAGCGCCACTATGACAGGGATCTACGAGCAGTACTTC.

Written as DNA, the CDR3 is TGTGCCAGCAGTCCGTCTGGGAGGGGCTACGAGCAGTACTTC. Its protein product is CASSPSGRGYEQYF. This chain joins TRBV6-4 and TRBJ2-7, with TRBD2 identical over 7 bases. Per the germline V gene, CDR1 is MRHNA and CDR2 is SNTAGT. J was trimmed by 3 bases and V by 5 bases; bases with no gene match: 7. The CDR3 runs 14 residues.

The chain uses TRBV6-5 and TRBJ1-2; D not certain. CDR3 length: 15 residues. The germline CDR1 and CDR2 sequences are MNHEY and SVGAGI. Trimming removed 2 bases from V and 0 bases from J, with 10 bases in between. CDR3 amino acids: CASSYPFGSNYGYTF. CDR3 sequence (DNA): TGTGCCAGCAGTTACCCCTTTGGCTCTAACTATGGCTACACCTTC.

This clone was seen a single time. The rearrangement joins TRBV20-1 to TRBJ2-1; 9 bases map to TRBD1. The germline CDR1 and CDR2 sequences are DFQATT and SNEGSKA (reference sequence). V dropped 3 bases and J dropped 8; count of bases not matched to a gene: 14. The CDR3 is made up of 16 amino acids. CDR3 residues: CSARDLRTGALDEQFF. Here the CDR3 DNA reads TGCAGTGCTAGGGACCTAAGGACAGGGGCGTTGGATGAGCAGTTCTTC.

Details on this clone: Sequence at one end of the junction differs from germline and may be a read error. This chain joins TRBV5-1 and TRBJ2-5, with D unclear. Per germline, CDR1 SGHRS and CDR2 YFSETQ. The CDR3 is 15 amino acids. CDR3 bases: TGCGCCAGCATCTTGGTCGGCAGTCACCAAGAGACCCAGTACTTC. It codes for CASILVGSHQETQYF.